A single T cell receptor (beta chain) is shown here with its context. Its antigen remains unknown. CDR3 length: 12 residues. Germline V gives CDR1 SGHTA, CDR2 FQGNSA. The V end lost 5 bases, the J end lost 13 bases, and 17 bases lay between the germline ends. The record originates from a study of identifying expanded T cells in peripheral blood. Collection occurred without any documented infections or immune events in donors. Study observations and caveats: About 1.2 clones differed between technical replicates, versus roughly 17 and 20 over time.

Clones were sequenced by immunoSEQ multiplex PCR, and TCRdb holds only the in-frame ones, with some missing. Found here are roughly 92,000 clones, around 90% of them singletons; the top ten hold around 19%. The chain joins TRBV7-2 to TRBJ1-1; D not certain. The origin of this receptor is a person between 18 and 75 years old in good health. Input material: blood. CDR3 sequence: CASSPNTLEGFF. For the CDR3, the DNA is TGTGCCAGCAGCCCGAATACCCTCGAGGGTTTCTTT.